A selection of T cell receptor beta chains follows, all from one sample in a study of T cell responses to AZD1222 COVID-19 vaccine. Using immunoSEQ multiplex PCR, the repertoire was profiled, and TCRdb retains in-frame clones only, with some absent. Of 100,000 to 120,000 clones listed, around nine tenths are singletons. The material was peripheral blood, obtained on day 0 of AZD1222 vaccination. Receptor source: an adult in good health. The CDR3 runs from the conserved cysteine through the conserved F or W. The order of the fields is clone size, V gene, J gene, D gene, CDR3 DNA, CDR3 protein. A D gene is named only where the DNA matches it firmly. Part of the rows lack a size; the others show once, few, many or a class for expanded clones.

>-|TRBV27|TRBJ2-5|TRBD2
TGTGCCAGCAGTCCCCGAGTAGCGGGAGTCGAGACCCAGTACTTC
CASSPRVAGVETQYF
>-|TRBV19|TRBJ2-1|-
TGTGCCACCGGGGAAGCATACAATGAGCAGTTCTTC
CATGEAYNEQFF
>-|TRBV5-1|TRBJ2-7|-
TGCGCCAGCAGCTTGGCGACTAGTCGCGAGCAGTACTTC
CASSLATSREQYF
>-|TRBV27|TRBJ1-6|-
TGTGCCAGCAGTTTGGAGGGTCACAGGTCCTATAATTCACCCCTCCACTTT
CASSLEGHRSYNSPLHF
>-|TRBV2|TRBJ2-7|-
TGTGCCAGCAGTCAAGGAAGGGGGGCCGAGTACTTC
CASSQGRGAEYF
>-|TRBV6-5|TRBJ2-7|-
TGTGCCAGCAGTTACTCGGTTAGCGGAGATTACGAGCAGTACTTC
CASSYSVSGDYEQYF
>-|TRBV19|TRBJ2-5|TRBD2
TGTGCCAGTAGTCCCAGCCTAGCGGAAGAGACCCAGTACTTC
CASSPSLAEETQYF
>-|TRBV20-1|TRBJ2-3|TRBD2
TGCAGTGCTAGTCGGCTAGCGGGACGGCAAGATACGCAGTATTTT
CSASRLAGRQDTQYF
>few|TRBV7-9|TRBJ2-1|TRBD1
TGTGCCAGCAGGTCACAGGGGGTGAAGCAGTTCTTC
CASRSQGVKQFF
>-|TRBV6-5|TRBJ1-2|TRBD1
TGTGCCAGCAGCCTGACAGGGGATGGCTACACCTTC
CASSLTGDGYTF
>-|TRBV18|TRBJ2-1|TRBD2
TGTGCCAGCTCACCAACTTCTAGCGGGAGGGGTGAGCAGTTCTTC
CASSPTSSGRGEQFF
>-|TRBV7-9|TRBJ1-6|TRBD1
TGTGCCAGCAGCTCCGGGACAGTCAATTCACCCCTCCACTTT
CASSSGTVNSPLHF
>-|TRBV19|TRBJ2-2|-
TGTGCCAGTAGCAACCAGGGGACCGGGGAGCTGTTTTTT
CASSNQGTGELFF
>few|TRBV5-1|TRBJ2-1|TRBD2
TGCGCCAGCAGCTTGGGGGCGGCTAGCGGTACCTACAATGAGCAGTTCTTC
CASSLGAASGTYNEQFF
>-|TRBV11-3|TRBJ2-7|-
TGTGCCAGCAGCTTAGGATCAGGGGGGTCCTACGAGCAGTACTTC
CASSLGSGGSYEQYF
>few|TRBV12-3/TRBV12-4|TRBJ2-7|TRBD2
TGTGCCAGCAGTTTGACTAGCGGATACGAGCAGTACTTC
CASSLTSGYEQYF
>once|TRBV30|TRBJ2-1|TRBD2
TGTGCCTGGAGTGTACTAGCGGACAATGAGCAGTTCTTC
CAWSVLADNEQFF
>-|TRBV19|TRBJ2-4|-
TGTGCCAGTAGTACGCTCCCAGGTTCCCACCTGGGGGACATTCAGTACTTC
CASSTLPGSHLGDIQYF
>once|TRBV27|TRBJ1-2|-
TGTGCCAGCAGTTTATCGGTAGGGTTCGGCTACACCTTC
CASSLSVGFGYTF
>-|TRBV3-1/TRBV3-2|TRBJ1-5|-
TGTGCCAGCAGCCAAGACCCGTTGGGAGGCATAAGCAATCAGCCCCAGCATTTT
CASSQDPLGGISNQPQHF
>-|TRBV15|TRBJ2-5|-
TGTGCCACCAGCAGACCGACCCCGGGAAAACAAGAGACCCAGTACTTC
CATSRPTPGKQETQYF
>-|TRBV28|TRBJ1-3|-
TGTGCCAGCACCGTTACGGCCGGAAACACCATATATTTT
CASTVTAGNTIYF
>once|TRBV7-2|TRBJ2-7|-
TGTGCCAGCAGCTTAGGTCCGACTTTGCCCTACGAGCAGTACTTC
CASSLGPTLPYEQYF
>once|TRBV5-1|TRBJ2-2|TRBD1
TGCGCCAGCCTAGGACAGGTGACCGGGGAGCTGTTTTTT
CASLGQVTGELFF
>-|TRBV27|TRBJ2-3|TRBD1
TGTGCCAGCAGTTTATCGGGACAGGGAGGGGGATTCACAGATACGCAGTATTTT
CASSLSGQGGGFTDTQYF
>-|TRBV4-1|TRBJ2-3|-
TGCGCCAGCAGCCAAGGTAGGGCCAGCACAGATACGCAGTATTTT
CASSQGRASTDTQYF
>-|TRBV5-4|TRBJ1-3|-
TGTGCCAGCAGCTTGGGGGGGGCTGGTGGAAACACCATATATTTT
CASSLGGAGGNTIYF
>-|TRBV14|TRBJ2-1|-
TGTGCCAGCAGCCACAGGCTATACAATGAGCAGTTCTTC
CASSHRLYNEQFF
>once|TRBV28|TRBJ1-1|-
TGTGCCAGCAGTGGTATGAACACTGAAGCTTTCTTT
CASSGMNTEAFF
>-|TRBV21-1|TRBJ1-2|-
TGTGCCAGCAGCGGGACGGACAGGGGGCTAAGTGGCTACACCTTC
CASSGTDRGLSGYTF